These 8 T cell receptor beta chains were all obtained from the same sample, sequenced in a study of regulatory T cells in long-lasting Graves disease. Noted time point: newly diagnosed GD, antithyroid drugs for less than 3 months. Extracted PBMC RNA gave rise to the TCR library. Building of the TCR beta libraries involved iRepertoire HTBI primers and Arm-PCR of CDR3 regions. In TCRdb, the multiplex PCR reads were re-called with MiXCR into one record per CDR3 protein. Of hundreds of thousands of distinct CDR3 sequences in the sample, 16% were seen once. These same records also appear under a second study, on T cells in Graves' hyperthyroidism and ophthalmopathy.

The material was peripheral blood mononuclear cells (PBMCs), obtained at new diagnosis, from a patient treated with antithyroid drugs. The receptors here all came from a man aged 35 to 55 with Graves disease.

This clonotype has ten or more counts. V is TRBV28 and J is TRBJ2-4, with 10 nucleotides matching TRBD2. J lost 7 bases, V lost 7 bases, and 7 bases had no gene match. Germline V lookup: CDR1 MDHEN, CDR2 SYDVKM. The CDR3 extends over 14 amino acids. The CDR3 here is CASNPAGLANIQYF. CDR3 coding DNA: TGTGCCAGCAACCCGGCGGGACTAGCGAACATTCAGTACTTC.

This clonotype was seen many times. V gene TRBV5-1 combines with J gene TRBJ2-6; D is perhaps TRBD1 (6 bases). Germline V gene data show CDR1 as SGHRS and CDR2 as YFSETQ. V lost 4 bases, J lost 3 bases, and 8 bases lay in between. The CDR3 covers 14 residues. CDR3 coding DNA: TGCGCCAGCAGCCCACAGGGTGGGGCCAACGTCCTGACTTTC. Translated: CASSPQGGANVLTF.

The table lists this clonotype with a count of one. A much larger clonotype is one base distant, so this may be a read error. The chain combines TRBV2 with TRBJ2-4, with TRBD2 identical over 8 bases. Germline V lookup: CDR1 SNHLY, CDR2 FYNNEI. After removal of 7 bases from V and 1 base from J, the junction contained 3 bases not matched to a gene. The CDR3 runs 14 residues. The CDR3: CASNREGAKNIQYF. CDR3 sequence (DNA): TGTGCCAGCAATCGGGAGGGGGCCAAAAACATTCAGTACTTC. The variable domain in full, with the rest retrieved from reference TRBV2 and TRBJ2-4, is EPEVTQTPSHQVTQMGQEVILRCVPISNHLYFYWYRQILGQKVEFLVSFYNNEISEKSEIFDDQFSVERPDGSNFTLKIRSTKLEDSAMYFCASNREGAKNIQYFGAGTRLSVL.

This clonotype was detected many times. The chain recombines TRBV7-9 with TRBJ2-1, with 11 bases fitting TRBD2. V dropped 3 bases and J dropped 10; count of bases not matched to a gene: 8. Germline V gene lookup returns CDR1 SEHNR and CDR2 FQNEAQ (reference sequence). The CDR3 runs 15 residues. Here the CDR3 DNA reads TGTGCCAGCAGCTTCACTAGCGGGGGCCGGGGGGAGCAGTTCTTC. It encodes CASSFTSGGRGEQFF.

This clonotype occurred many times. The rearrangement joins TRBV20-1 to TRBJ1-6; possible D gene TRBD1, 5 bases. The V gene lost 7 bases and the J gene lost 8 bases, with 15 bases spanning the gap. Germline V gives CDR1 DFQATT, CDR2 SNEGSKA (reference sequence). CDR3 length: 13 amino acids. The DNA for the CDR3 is TGCAGTGGTAACCGGGACGGGGATTCACCCCTCCACTTT. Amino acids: CSGNRDGDSPLHF.

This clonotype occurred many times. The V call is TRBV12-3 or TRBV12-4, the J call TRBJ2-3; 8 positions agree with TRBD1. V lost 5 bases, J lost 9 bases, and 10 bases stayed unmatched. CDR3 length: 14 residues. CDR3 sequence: CASSGYRGVGTQYF. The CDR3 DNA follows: TGTGCCAGCAGTGGGTACAGGGGGGTAGGAACGCAGTATTTT.

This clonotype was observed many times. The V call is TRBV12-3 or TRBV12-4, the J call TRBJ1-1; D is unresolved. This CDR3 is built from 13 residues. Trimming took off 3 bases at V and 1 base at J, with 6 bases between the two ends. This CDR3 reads CASSFHRNTEAFF. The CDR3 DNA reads TGTGCCAGCAGTTTCCACAGGAACACTGAAGCTTTCTTT.

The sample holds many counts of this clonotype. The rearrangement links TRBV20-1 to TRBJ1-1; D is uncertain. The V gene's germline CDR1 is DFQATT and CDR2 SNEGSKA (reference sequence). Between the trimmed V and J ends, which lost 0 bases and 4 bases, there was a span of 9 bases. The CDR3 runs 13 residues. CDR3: CSARDGRGTEAFF. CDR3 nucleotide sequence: TGCAGTGCTAGAGACGGGAGAGGCACTGAAGCTTTCTTT.